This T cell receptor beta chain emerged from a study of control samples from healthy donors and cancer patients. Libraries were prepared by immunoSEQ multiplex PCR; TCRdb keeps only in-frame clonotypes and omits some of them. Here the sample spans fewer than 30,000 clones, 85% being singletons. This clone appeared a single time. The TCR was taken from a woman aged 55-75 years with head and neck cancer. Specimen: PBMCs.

The DNA for the CDR3 is TGTGCCACCAGTGACAGCCCAACGAACTATGGCTACACCTTC. Protein product: CATSDSPTNYGYTF. V and J are TRBV24-1 and TRBJ1-2; D ambiguous. Per germline, CDR1 KGHDR and CDR2 SFDVKD. Between the trimmed V and J ends, which lost 4 bases and 2 bases, there was a span of 10 bases. This CDR3 region has 14 residues.